The 7 T cell receptor beta chains given below trace back to one sample, sequenced in a study of cytomegalovirus exposure and HLA in healthy donors. The PCR had 60 Vbeta and 13 Jbeta primers. Sequencing was performed with immunoSEQ multiplex PCR; in TCRdb, only in-frame clones are kept and a portion is missing. In the table there are 65,000 to 75,000 clones, approximately 67% of which are singletons. The sequencing input was PBMCs. The receptor source for this set is a woman younger than 45 in good health and CMV-seronegative.

The chain has TRBV30 and TRBJ2-1, with D perhaps TRBD2 (8 bases). Trimming stripped 3 bases from V and 8 bases from J, with 20 bases between. Germline lookup yields CDR1 GTSNPN and CDR2 SVGIG (reference sequence). The CDR3 consists of 15 residues. The CDR3 sequence is CAWRGGGRRGDEQFF. The CDR3 nucleotides read TGTGCCTGGAGAGGAGGGGGCCGGCGGGGGGATGAGCAGTTCTTC.

This chain links TRBV28 with TRBJ2-3; possibly TRBD2 for D (5 bases). CDR1 MDHEN and CDR2 SYDVKM come from the germline V gene. This CDR3 spans 15 amino acids. V dropped 7 bases and J dropped 4 bases, with 18 bases sitting between them. The CDR3 DNA reads TGTGCCAGCACCCTCGGGTTATCGGGGTCAGATACGCAGTATTTT. This gives the protein CASTLGLSGSDTQYF.

This clone was picked up a small number of times. This chain uses TRBV5-4 with TRBJ1-1; a possible D gene is TRBD1 (5 bases). Per germline, CDR1 SGHNT and CDR2 YYREEE (reference sequence). The CDR3 totals 14 residues. The V gene lost 0 bases and the J gene lost 1 base, with 7 bases spanning the gap. The CDR3 is CASSLGGANTEAFF. The CDR3, as DNA: TGTGCCAGCAGCTTGGGCGGGGCGAACACTGAAGCTTTCTTT.

The rearrangement uses TRBV5-1 and TRBJ1-1, with a tentative D call TRBD1 (6 bases). This CDR3 contains 14 residues. The germline V and J ends were trimmed by 2 bases and 5 bases, with 13 bases remaining between them. Germline loops: CDR1 SGHRS, CDR2 YFSETQ. CDR3 amino acids: CASSFRGGTTEAFF. The DNA for the CDR3 is TGCGCCAGCAGCTTTCGTGGGGGCACAACTGAAGCTTTCTTT.

The rearrangement joins TRBV27 to TRBJ2-5; the D gene is possibly TRBD2 (7 bases). Germline CDR1 reads MNHEY; CDR2 reads SMNVEV (reference sequence). The CDR3 consists of 16 residues. V lost 5 bases to trimming and J lost 4 bases, with 20 bases between them. The CDR3 bases are TGTGCCAGCAGTCCGCAAGGGGGGGGTTTTCGAGAGACCCAGTACTTC. Protein: CASSPQGGGFRETQYF.

The V gene is TRBV7-9, the J gene TRBJ2-7; no clear D. The length of the CDR3 is 12 residues. Germline lookup yields CDR1 SEHNR and CDR2 FQNEAQ (reference sequence). V shed 4 bases and J shed 7 bases, with 11 bases lying between them. CDR3 nucleotide sequence: TGTGCCAGCAGCTCCGGTTTAGAGGAGCAGTACTTC. Protein product: CASSSGLEEQYF.

CDR3 in DNA: TGCGCCAGCAGCCAAGATACTATAAATTATAGGGGGTTGGACTATGGCTACACCTTC. This sequence encodes CASSQDTINYRGLDYGYTF. The V call is TRBV4-3, the J call TRBJ1-2, with D possibly matching TRBD1 (6 bases). Germline lookup yields CDR1 LGHNA and CDR2 YSLEER. This CDR3 comprises 19 residues. V was pared by 0 bases and J by 3 bases, with 23 bases between.